The 18 T cell receptor beta chains given below trace back to one sample, sequenced in a study of vaccination and CD4 T cells after COVID-19. Indicated treatment: approximately 10-day PBMC culture with coronavirus spike peptide pools or control peptides (ViraFEST assay). CD4+ T lymphocytes from the unexposed donor were collected before the COVID-19 pandemic (2011-2018). Which antigens these TCRs recognize remains unknown. An Oncomine TCR Beta short-read assay was used to sequence the DNA from cultured CD4+ T cells. One entry per CDR3 protein, called by TCRdb with MiXCR from the PCR reads. The data show some 7,400 distinct CDR3 sequences, roughly 32% seen once. Source material: CD4+ T cells from blood, cultured in vitro. All receptors derive from a human donor in good health.

This clonotype has a handful of counts. This chain connects TRBV7-2 to TRBJ1-1; TRBD1 agrees at 7 bases. Trimming cost V 5 bases and J 2 bases; bases outside gene matches: 5. The CDR3 is 14 residues long. Germline CDR1 SGHTA, CDR2 FQGNSA. DNA of the CDR3: TGTGCCAGCAGCCCACGACAGGGAAACACTGAAGCTTTCTTT. Translated, it gives CASSPRQGNTEAFF.

In its sample, this clonotype was seen a few times. V is TRBV5-1 and J is TRBJ1-2, with TRBD1 as a possible D gene (5 bases). The germline gives CDR1 SGHRS, CDR2 YFSETQ. V lost 4 bases and J 1 base, leaving 14 bases between the germline ends. The CDR3 has 15 residues. The CDR3 here is CASSVTANFNYGYTF. The DNA for the CDR3 is TGCGCCAGCAGCGTGACAGCGAACTTTAACTATGGCTACACCTTC.

The gene calls are TRBV6-5 and TRBJ1-1; D call uncertain. Germline loops: CDR1 MNHEY, CDR2 SVGAGI. Trimming pared 2 bases from V and 3 bases from J, leaving 4 bases between. The CDR3 sequence is 12 residues long. The CDR3: CASSYRDTEAFF. DNA for the CDR3: TGTGCCAGCAGTTACAGGGACACTGAAGCTTTCTTT.

This chain uses TRBV4-1 with TRBJ1-5; TRBD1 agrees at 7 bases. With V trimmed by 4 bases and J by 1 base, 4 bases remained unmatched. Per the germline V gene, CDR1 is MGHRA and CDR2 is YSYEKL. The CDR3 runs to 15 residues. Written as DNA, the CDR3 is TGCGCCAGCAGCCCAACAGGGGTGAGCAATCAGCCCCAGCATTTT. Residues: CASSPTGVSNQPQHF.

This clonotype appeared a few times. The chain recombines TRBV28 with TRBJ1-1; weak D call: TRBD1 (6 bases). Trimming stripped 5 bases from V and 6 bases from J, with 19 bases between. CDR3 length equals 15 residues. Germline V gene lookup returns CDR1 MDHEN and CDR2 SYDVKM. The CDR3 here is CASSISTGTLSEAFF. The CDR3 DNA follows: TGTGCCAGCAGTATCTCGACAGGCACCCTTTCTGAAGCTTTCTTT.

The genes are TRBV7-8 and TRBJ2-7; tentatively, D is TRBD1 or TRBD2 (5 bases each). The CDR3 consists of 16 residues. V was shortened by 1 base and J by 2 bases, with 15 bases between the two germline ends. Germline assignment: CDR1 SGHVS and CDR2 FQNEAQ. CDR3 bases: TGTGCCAGCAGCTTAGGCTGGGACGAACTTACCTACGAGCAGTACTTC. This codes for CASSLGWDELTYEQYF.

This chain connects TRBV10-3 to TRBJ2-1; no clear D gene. Germline-derived CDR1 and CDR2 are ENHRY and SYGVKD. Trimming took 9 bases from V and 10 from J, leaving 10 bases between them. This CDR3 is 10 amino acids long. The CDR3 here is CAMPFREQFF. CDR3 bases: TGTGCCATGCCCTTTCGGGAGCAGTTCTTC.

This clonotype was seen more than once but under ten times. This chain uses TRBV4-2 with TRBJ1-5, with 10 positions matching TRBD1. The ends lost 1 base at V and 7 bases at J; junction bases unmatched: 4. Germline V gives CDR1 LGHNA, CDR2 YNFKEQ. CDR3 length: 15 residues. CDR3 DNA: TGTGCCAGCAGCCAAGGACAGGGGGCTGGCCAGCCCCAGCATTTT. This gives the protein CASSQGQGAGQPQHF.

This clonotype was seen more than once but under ten times. The chain uses TRBV6-5 and TRBJ1-1; no definite D call. Trimming took 4 bases from V and 8 from J, leaving 14 bases between them. Germline lookup yields CDR1 MNHEY and CDR2 SVGAGI. The CDR3 totals 13 residues. The CDR3 is CASSSRLVAEAFF. The DNA of the CDR3 is TGTGCCAGCAGTTCCCGACTCGTGGCGGAAGCTTTCTTT.

V usage is TRBV6-5 and J usage is TRBJ1-3; possible D gene TRBD1, 6 bases. CDR3 length: 13 residues. V shed 2 bases and J shed 7 bases, with 9 bases lying between them. Germline CDR1 and CDR2: MNHEY and SVGAGI. The CDR3: CASSYRQGNTIYF. Here the CDR3 DNA reads TGTGCCAGCAGTTACCGGCAGGGGAACACCATATATTTT.

The chain couples TRBV5-1 to TRBJ2-7; TRBD2 agrees at 7 bases. This CDR3 spans 15 amino acids. Trimming at V came to 0 bases and at J to 0 bases, leaving 3 bases not matched to a gene. Germline V gene data show CDR1 as SGHRS and CDR2 as YFSETQ. Written as DNA, the CDR3 is TGCGCCAGCAGCTTGGGCGGGACTAACTCCTACGAGCAGTACTTC. This translates into CASSLGGTNSYEQYF.

This clonotype was recorded only once. The rearrangement links TRBV6-1 to TRBJ1-3; D unresolved. V lost 6 bases to trimming and J lost 4 bases, with 1 base between them. From germline, CDR1 is MNHNS and CDR2 SASEGT. This CDR3 has 10 residues. The DNA for the CDR3 is TGTGCCAGCAGCGGAAACACCATATATTTT. This encodes CASSGNTIYF.

This sequence joins TRBV18 and TRBJ2-5; D is unresolved. The CDR3 loop spans 13 amino acids. Germline V gene lookup returns CDR1 KGHSH and CDR2 LQKENI. Trimming took off 3 bases at V and 0 bases at J, with 5 bases between the two ends. CDR3 in amino acids: CASSPMDQETQYF. Here the CDR3 DNA reads TGTGCCAGCTCACCGATGGACCAAGAGACCCAGTACTTC.

A few counts support this clonotype. The chain combines TRBV6-1 with TRBJ1-5; no reliable D call. Germline CDR1 MNHNS, CDR2 SASEGT. The germline V and J ends were trimmed by 10 bases and 3 bases, with 22 bases remaining between them. The CDR3 runs to 16 residues. This chain's CDR3 is CATRFTLTTDNQPQHF. For the CDR3, the DNA is TGTGCCACCAGGTTTACGCTAACAACGGACAATCAGCCCCAGCATTTT.

CDR3 sequence reads: CASSLVGTGGSPLHF. For the CDR3, the DNA is TGTGCCAGCAGTTTAGTAGGGACAGGAGGTTCACCCCTCCACTTT. The chain has TRBV12-3 or TRBV12-4 and TRBJ1-6; 8 nucleotides align to TRBD1. The CDR3 extends over 15 amino acids. The J segment lost 9 bases and the V segment lost 1 base, leaving 5 bases of the junction unmatched.

Comments on this clonotype: Germline is not matched at one junction end, which may reflect a read error. The V gene is TRBV4-2, the J gene TRBJ2-4; the D gene is possibly TRBD2 (5 bases). CDR1 LGHNA and CDR2 YNFKEQ come from the germline V gene. This CDR3 has 15 amino acids. The CDR3 sequence: CASSQDVGAQNIQYF. The CDR3 nucleotides read TGTGCCAGCAGCCAAGATGTGGGAGCCCAAAACATTCAGTACTTC.

The J gene is TRBJ2-3, the V gene TRBV20-1; 9 positions match TRBD2. Germline loops: CDR1 DFQATT, CDR2 SNEGSKA (reference sequence). V lost 2 bases to trimming and J lost 14 bases; unmatched junction nucleotides: 8. CDR3 length equals 12 residues. CDR3: CSARLAGGHLYF. The CDR3 coding sequence is TGCAGTGCTAGATTGGCGGGAGGGCATCTGTATTTT.

This clonotype was picked up a small number of times. V is TRBV7-2 and J is TRBJ1-2; 8 nucleotides agree with TRBD1. V dropped 4 bases and J dropped 7; count of bases not matched to a gene: 11. From germline, CDR1 is SGHTA and CDR2 FQGNSA. This CDR3 region has 15 residues. The CDR3 loop reads CASSSYQTGVGGYTF. The CDR3, as DNA: TGTGCCAGCAGCTCGTACCAGACAGGGGTCGGTGGCTACACCTTC.